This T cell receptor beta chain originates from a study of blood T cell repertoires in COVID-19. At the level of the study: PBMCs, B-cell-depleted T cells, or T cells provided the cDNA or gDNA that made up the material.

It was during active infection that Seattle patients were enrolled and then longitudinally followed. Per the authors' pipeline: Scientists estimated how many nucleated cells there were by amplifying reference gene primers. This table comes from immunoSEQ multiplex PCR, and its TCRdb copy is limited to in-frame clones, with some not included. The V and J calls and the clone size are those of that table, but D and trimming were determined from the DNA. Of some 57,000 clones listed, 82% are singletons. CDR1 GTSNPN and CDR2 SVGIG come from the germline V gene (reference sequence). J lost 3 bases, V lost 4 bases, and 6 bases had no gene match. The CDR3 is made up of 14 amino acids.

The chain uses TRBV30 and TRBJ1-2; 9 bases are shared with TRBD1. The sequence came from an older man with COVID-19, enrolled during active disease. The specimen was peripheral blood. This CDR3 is CAWTPDRGHYGYTF. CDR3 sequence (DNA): TGTGCCTGGACCCCGGACAGGGGTCACTATGGCTACACCTTC.